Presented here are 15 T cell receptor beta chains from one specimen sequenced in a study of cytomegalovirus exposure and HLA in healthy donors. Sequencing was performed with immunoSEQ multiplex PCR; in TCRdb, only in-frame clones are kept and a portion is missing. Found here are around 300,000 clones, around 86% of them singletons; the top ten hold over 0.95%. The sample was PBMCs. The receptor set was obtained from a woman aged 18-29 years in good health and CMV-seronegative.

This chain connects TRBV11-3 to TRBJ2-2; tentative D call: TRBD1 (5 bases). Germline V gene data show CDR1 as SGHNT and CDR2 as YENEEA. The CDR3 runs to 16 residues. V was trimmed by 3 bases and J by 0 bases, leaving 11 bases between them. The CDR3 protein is CASSFTGPPNTGELFF. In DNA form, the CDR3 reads TGTGCCAGCAGCTTCACAGGCCCTCCGAACACCGGGGAGCTGTTTTTT.

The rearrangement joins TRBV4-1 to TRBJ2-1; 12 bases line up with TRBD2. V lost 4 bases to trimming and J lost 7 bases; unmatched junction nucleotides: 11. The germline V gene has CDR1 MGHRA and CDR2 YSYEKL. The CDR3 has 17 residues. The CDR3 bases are TGCGCCAGCAGCCCCCCGACTAGCGGGAGTATCCGGAATGAGCAGTTCTTC. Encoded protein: CASSPPTSGSIRNEQFF.

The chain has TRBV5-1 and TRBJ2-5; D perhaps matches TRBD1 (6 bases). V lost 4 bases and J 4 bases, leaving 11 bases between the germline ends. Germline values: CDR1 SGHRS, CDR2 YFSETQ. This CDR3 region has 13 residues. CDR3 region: CASSLQGRETQYF. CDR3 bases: TGCGCCAGCAGCCTACAGGGTCGAGAGACCCAGTACTTC.

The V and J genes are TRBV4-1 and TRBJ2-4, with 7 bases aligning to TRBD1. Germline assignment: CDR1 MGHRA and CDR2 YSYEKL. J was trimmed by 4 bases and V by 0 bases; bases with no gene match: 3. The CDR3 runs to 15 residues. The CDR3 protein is CASSQDSGQKNIQYF. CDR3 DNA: TGCGCCAGCAGCCAAGATTCGGGACAGAAAAACATTCAGTACTTC.

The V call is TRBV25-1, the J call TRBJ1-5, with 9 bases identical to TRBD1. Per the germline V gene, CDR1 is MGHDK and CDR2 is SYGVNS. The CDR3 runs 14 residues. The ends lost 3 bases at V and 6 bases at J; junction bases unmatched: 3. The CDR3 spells CASSEVDRGQPQHF. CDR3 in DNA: TGTGCCAGCAGTGAGGTGGACAGGGGTCAGCCCCAGCATTTT.

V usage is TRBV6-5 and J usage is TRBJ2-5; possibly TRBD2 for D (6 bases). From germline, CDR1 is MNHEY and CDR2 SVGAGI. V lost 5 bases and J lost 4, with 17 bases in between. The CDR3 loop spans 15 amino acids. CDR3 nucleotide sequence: TGTGCCAGCAGTCCCACCGCGCGGGATACAGAGACCCAGTACTTC. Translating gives CASSPTARDTETQYF.

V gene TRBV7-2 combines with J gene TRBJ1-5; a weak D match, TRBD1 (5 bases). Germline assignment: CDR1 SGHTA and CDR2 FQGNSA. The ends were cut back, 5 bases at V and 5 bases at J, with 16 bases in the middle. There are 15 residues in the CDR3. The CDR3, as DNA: TGTGCCAGCAGCCCGGGTCCAGGGAACGATCAGCCCCAGCATTTT. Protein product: CASSPGPGNDQPQHF.

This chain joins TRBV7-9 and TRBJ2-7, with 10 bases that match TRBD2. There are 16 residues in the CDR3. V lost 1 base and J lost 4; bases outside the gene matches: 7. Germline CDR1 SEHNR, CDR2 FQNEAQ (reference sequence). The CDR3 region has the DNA TGTGCCAGCAGCTTAGTAAGCGGGAGGGGGACGTACGAGCAGTACTTC. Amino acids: CASSLVSGRGTYEQYF. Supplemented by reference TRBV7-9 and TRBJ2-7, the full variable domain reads DTGVSQNPRHKITKRGQNVTFRCDPISEHNRLYWYRQTLGQGPEFLTYFQNEAQLEKSRLLSDRFSAERPKGSFSTLEIQRTEQGDSAMYLCASSLVSGRGTYEQYFGPGTRLTVT.

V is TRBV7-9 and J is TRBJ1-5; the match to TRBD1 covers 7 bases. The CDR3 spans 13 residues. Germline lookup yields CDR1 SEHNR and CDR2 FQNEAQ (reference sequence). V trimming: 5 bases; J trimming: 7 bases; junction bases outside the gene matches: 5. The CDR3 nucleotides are TGTGCCAGCAGCGTTCAGGGGGAGCAGCCCCAGCATTTT. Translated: CASSVQGEQPQHF.

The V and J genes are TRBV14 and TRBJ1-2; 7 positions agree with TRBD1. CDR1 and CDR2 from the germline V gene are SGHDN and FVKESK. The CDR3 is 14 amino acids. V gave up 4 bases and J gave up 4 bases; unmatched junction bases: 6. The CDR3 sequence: CASSLQGGFYGYTF. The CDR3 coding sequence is TGTGCCAGCAGCCTTCAGGGGGGATTCTATGGCTACACCTTC.

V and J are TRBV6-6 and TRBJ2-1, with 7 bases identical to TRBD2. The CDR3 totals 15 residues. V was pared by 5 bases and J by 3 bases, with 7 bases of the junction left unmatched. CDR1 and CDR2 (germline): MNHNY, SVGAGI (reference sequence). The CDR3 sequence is CASSPLGLSYNEQFF. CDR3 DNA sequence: TGTGCCAGCAGTCCCCTGGGACTAAGCTACAATGAGCAGTTCTTC.

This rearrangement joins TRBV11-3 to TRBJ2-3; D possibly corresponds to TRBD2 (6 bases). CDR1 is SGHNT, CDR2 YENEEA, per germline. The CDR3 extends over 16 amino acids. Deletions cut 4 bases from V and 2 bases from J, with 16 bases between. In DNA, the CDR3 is TGTGCCAGCAGCTCCCCGATAGCGGACAACACAGATACGCAGTATTTT. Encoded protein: CASSSPIADNTDTQYF.

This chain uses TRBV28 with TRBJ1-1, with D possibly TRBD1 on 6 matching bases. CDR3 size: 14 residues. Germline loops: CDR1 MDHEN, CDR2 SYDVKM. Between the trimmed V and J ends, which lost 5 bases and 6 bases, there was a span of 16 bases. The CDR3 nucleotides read TGTGCCAGCAGTGACTACAGGGACAAGGCTGAAGCTTTCTTT. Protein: CASSDYRDKAEAFF. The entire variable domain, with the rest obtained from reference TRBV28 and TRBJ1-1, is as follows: DVKVTQSSRYLVKRTGEKVFLECVQDMDHENMFWYRQDPGLGLRLIYFSYDVKMKEKGDIPEGYSVSREKKERFSLILESASTNQTSMYLCASSDYRDKAEAFFGQGTRLTVV.

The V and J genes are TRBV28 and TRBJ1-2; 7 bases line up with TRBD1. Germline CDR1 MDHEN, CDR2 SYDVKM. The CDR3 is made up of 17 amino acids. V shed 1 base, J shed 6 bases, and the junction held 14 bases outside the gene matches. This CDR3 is CASSLYRGRGGKDGYTF. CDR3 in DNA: TGTGCCAGCAGTTTATATAGGGGGCGCGGTGGAAAAGATGGCTACACCTTC.

The CDR3 DNA follows: TGTGCCAGCAGTGCCGGACAGCACTCCTACGAGCAGTACTTC. Protein: CASSAGQHSYEQYF. The rearrangement links TRBV6-1 to TRBJ2-7; weak D call: TRBD1 (6 bases). V lost 4 bases and J lost 0, with 10 bases in between. CDR1 and CDR2 (germline): MNHNS, SASEGT. This CDR3 spans 14 amino acids.